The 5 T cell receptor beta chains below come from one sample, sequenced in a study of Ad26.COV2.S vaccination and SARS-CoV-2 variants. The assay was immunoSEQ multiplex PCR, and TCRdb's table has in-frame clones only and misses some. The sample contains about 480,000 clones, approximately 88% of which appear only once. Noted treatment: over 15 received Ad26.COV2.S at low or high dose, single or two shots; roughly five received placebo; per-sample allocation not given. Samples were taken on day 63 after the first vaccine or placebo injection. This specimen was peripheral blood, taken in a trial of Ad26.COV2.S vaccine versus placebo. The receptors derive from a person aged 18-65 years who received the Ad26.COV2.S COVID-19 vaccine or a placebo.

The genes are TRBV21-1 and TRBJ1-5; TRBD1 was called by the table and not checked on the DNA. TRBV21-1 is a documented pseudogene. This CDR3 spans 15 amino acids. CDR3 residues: CASSVTVNSNQPQHF. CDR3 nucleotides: TGTGCCAGCAGCGTGACAGTCAATAGCAATCAGCCCCAGCATTTT.

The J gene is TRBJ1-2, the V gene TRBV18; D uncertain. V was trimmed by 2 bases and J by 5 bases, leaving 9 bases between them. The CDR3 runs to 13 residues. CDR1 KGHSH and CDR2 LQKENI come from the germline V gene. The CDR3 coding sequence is TGTGCCAGCTCACCAAACAGCGAATATGGCTACACCTTC. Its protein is CASSPNSEYGYTF.

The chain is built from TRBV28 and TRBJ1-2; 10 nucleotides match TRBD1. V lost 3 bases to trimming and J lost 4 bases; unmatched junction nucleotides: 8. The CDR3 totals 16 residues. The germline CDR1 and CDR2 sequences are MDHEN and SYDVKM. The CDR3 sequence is CASSFVGTGVGYGYTF. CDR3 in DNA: TGTGCCAGCAGTTTTGTAGGGACAGGGGTTGGCTATGGCTACACCTTC.

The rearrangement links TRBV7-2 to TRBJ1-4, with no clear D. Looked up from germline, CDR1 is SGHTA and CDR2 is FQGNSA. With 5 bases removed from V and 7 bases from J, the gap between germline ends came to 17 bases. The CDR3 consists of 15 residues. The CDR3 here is CASSLEGQRGEKLFF. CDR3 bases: TGTGCCAGCAGCCTAGAGGGCCAGCGTGGTGAAAAACTGTTTTTT.

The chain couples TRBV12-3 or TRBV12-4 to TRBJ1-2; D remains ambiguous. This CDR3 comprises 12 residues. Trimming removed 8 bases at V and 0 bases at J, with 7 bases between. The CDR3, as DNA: TGTGCCAGCCGCAGGACTAACTATGGCTACACCTTC. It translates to CASRRTNYGYTF.